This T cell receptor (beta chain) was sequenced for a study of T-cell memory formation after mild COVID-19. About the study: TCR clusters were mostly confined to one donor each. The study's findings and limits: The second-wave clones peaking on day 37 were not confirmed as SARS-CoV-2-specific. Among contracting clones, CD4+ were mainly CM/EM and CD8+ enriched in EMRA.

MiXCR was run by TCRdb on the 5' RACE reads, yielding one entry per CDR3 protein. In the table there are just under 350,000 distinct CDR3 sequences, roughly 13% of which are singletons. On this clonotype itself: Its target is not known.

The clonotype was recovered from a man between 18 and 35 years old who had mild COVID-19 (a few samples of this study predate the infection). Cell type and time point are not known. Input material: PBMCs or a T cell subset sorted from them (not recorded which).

CDR3 bases: TGTGCCAGCAGATTGAGGGGGGACTCTGGAAACACCATATATTTT. Residues: CASRLRGDSGNTIYF. The gene calls are TRBV5-6 and TRBJ1-3; tentative D call: TRBD1 (6 bases). The V end was cut by 5 bases, the J end by 0 bases, with 12 bases between. The CDR3 runs to 15 residues. The germline V gene encodes CDR1 SGHDT and CDR2 YYEEEE.